This record covers a single T cell receptor beta chain. These data originate in a study of control samples from healthy donors and cancer patients. Profiling relied on immunoSEQ multiplex PCR, and the TCRdb table lists in-frame clones only, not all of them. The table has about 84,000 clones, 91% seen once. The CDR3 is 14 residues long. With 5 bases clipped from V and 16 bases from J, the junction kept 17 bases outside the gene matches. From germline, CDR1 is MNHEY and CDR2 SVGAGI. What was sequenced was blood. The chain combines TRBV6-5 with TRBJ1-5; 7 bases line up with TRBD1. This clonotype was sampled from a man aged 25-40 years in good health. CDR3 in amino acids: CASSILGVGDREHF. CDR3 in DNA: TGTGCCAGCAGTATACTAGGGGTTGGGGACAGAGAACATTTT.